Below, 10 T cell receptor beta chains from the same sample are listed, as sequenced in a study of tumor-infiltrating lymphocytes in oesophageal squamous cell carcinoma. From the PCR reads, TCRdb called clonotypes with MiXCR, one entry per CDR3 protein. This table has approximately 12,000 distinct CDR3 sequences, roughly 47% appearing once. Sequencing was carried out using normal esophageal tissue next to the tumor. The receptor set was obtained from a male donor with esophageal squamous cell carcinoma.

V is TRBV25-1 and J is TRBJ2-5, with D possibly TRBD2 on 6 matching bases. TRBJ2-1 explains the end of the DNA better; the J call may be wrong. Germline V gene lookup returns CDR1 MGHDK and CDR2 SYGVNS. The CDR3 covers 15 residues. The CDR3 sequence: CASSELGLEYNEQFF. The DNA for the CDR3 is TGTGCCAGCAGTGAATTGGGACTGGAATACAATGAGCAGTTCTTC.

This clonotype is categorized as medium-sized. CDR3: CASSSFYSNQPQHF. Here the CDR3 DNA reads TGTGCCAGCAGCTCCTTCTATAGCAATCAGCCCCAGCATTTT. The chain combines TRBV7-2 with TRBJ1-5; D gene uncertain. V lost 4 bases, J lost 0 bases, and 7 bases lay in between. CDR1 is SGHTA, CDR2 FQGNSA, per germline. The CDR3 is 14 amino acids.

This clonotype was observed a handful of times. Here the CDR3 omits its conserved ending phenylalanine or tryptophan, so a read error is the likely source. Because the CDR3's place on the DNA is in doubt, the DNA is left out and the CDR3 is given as listed by TCRdb. This sequence joins TRBV7-6 and TRBJ2-3; the table calls TRBD1, which could not be checked here. Germline V lookup: CDR1 SGHVS, CDR2 FNYEAQ. The CDR3 adds up to 17 amino acids, both ends counted. The CDR3 reads CASSSGRLDGDEQFFGP.

This clonotype is judged medium-sized. The chain recombines TRBV7-9 with TRBJ2-3; D ambiguous. The V gene lost 1 base and the J gene lost 6 bases, with 5 bases spanning the gap. The CDR3 is 12 amino acids. Per the germline V gene, CDR1 is SEHNR and CDR2 is FQNEAQ (reference sequence). The CDR3 DNA reads TGTGCCAGCAGCTTAGAGGCGGATACGCAGTATTTT. Translation: CASSLEADTQYF.

V usage is TRBV28 and J usage is TRBJ2-7, with TRBD2 matching 9 bases. The V gene end was trimmed by 3 bases and the J gene end by 4 bases; junction bases not matched to a gene: 7. Germline V gene data show CDR1 as MDHEN and CDR2 as SYDVKM. The CDR3 is 15 residues long. CDR3 in amino acids: CASSFISGSRYEQYF. The CDR3 bases are TGTGCCAGCAGTTTTATTAGCGGGAGTAGGTACGAGCAGTACTTC. Full variable domain (rest looked up from reference TRBV28 and TRBJ2-7): DVKVTQSSRYLVKRTGEKVFLECVQDMDHENMFWYRQDPGLGLRLIYFSYDVKMKEKGDIPEGYSVSREKKERFSLILESASTNQTSMYLCASSFISGSRYEQYFGPGTRLTVT.

Many counts were recorded for this clonotype. This clone may be a read error of a much larger clone one base away. J is TRBJ2-7 and V is TRBV11-3; D not certain. CDR3 length: 12 residues. CDR1 and CDR2 from the germline V gene are SGHNT and YENEEA. With 1 base removed from V and 7 bases from J, the gap between germline ends came to 8 bases. CDR3 region: CASSLGDNEQYF. The CDR3 nucleotides are TGTGCCAGCAGCTTAGGAGACAATGAGCAGTACTTC.

This clonotype was seen repeatedly, ten times or more. Since a much larger clone is just one base distant, this may be a read error. V gene TRBV7-2 combines with J gene TRBJ2-5; 7 bases map to TRBD2. The trim removed 5 bases at V and 11 bases at J, leaving 17 bases unmatched. This CDR3 has 15 amino acids. CDR1 SGHTA and CDR2 FQGNSA come from the germline V gene. In DNA form, the CDR3 reads TGTGCCAGCAGCAGCGGACTAGTTGGGTACAATGAGCAGTACTTC. Encoded protein: CASSSGLVGYNEQYF.

The gene calls are TRBV28 and TRBJ2-5, with TRBD2 matching over 7 bases. The end of the DNA is better explained by TRBJ2-7, so the J call may be wrong. The CDR3 loop spans 14 amino acids. Germline CDR1 MDHEN, CDR2 SYDVKM. The CDR3 bases are TGTGCCAGCAGTTCGGGGGGAAGGGCCTACGAGCAGTACTTC. Residues: CASSSGGRAYEQYF.

The chain links TRBV12-3 or TRBV12-4 to TRBJ2-5; 7 bases are shared with TRBD1. V gave up 6 bases and J gave up 1 base; unmatched junction bases: 11. The CDR3 is made up of 16 amino acids. The CDR3 DNA follows: TGTGCCAGCAGCCAGGGGGTTCGCAGGACCCAAGAGACCCAGTACTTC. This sequence encodes CASSQGVRRTQETQYF.

This clonotype was counted at least ten times. The CDR3 loop is CASSPGDRGPYNEQFF. The CDR3 bases are TGTGCCAGCAGCCCCGGGGACAGGGGGCCCTACAATGAGCAGTTCTTC. The rearrangement joins TRBV3-1 to TRBJ2-1; the match to TRBD1 covers 12 bases. Germline V gene sequence: CDR1 LGHDT, CDR2 YNNKEL (reference sequence). V was clipped by 4 bases and J by 2 bases; unmatched bases: 3. This CDR3 contains 16 residues.